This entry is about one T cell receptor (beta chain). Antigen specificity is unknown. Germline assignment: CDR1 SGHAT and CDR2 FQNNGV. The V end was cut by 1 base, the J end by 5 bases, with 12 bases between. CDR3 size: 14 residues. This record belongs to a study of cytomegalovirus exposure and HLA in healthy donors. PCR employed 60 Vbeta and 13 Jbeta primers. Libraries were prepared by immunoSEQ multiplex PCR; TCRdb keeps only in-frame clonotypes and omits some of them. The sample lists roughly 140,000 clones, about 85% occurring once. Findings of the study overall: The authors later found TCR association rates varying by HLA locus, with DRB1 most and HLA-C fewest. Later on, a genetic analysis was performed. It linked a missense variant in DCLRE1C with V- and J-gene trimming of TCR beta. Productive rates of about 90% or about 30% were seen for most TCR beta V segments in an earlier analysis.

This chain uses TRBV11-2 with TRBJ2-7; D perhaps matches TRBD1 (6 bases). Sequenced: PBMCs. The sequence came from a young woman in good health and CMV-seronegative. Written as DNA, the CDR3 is TGTGCCAGCAGCTTAGTGACAGGTTCCCACGAGCAGTACTTC. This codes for CASSLVTGSHEQYF.